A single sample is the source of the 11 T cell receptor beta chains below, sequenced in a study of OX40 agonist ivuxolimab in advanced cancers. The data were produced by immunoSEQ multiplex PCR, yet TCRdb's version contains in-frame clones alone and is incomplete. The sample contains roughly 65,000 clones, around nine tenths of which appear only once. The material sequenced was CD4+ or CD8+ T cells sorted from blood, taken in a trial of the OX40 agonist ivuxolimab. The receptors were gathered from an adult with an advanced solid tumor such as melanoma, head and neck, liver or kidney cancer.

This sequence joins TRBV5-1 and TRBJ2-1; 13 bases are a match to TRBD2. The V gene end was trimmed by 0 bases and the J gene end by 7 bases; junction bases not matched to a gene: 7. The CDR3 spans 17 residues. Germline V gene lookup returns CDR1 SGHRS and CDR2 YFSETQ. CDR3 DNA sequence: TGCGCCAGCAGCTTGGTACTAGCGGGAGGGCCGGGGAATGAGCAGTTCTTC. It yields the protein CASSLVLAGGPGNEQFF.

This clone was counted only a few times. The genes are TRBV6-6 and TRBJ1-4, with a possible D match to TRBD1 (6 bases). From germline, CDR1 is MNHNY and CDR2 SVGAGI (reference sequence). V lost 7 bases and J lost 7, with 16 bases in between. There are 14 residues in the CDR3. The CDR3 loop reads CASTRGALGEKLFF. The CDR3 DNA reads TGTGCCAGCACGCGGGGGGCTTTAGGTGAAAAACTGTTTTTT.

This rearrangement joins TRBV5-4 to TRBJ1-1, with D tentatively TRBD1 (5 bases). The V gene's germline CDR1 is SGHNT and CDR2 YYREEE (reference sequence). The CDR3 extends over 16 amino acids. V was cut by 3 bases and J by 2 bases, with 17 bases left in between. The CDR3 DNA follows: TGTGCCAGCAGCTACAGCCTGGGGGACCCTAACACTGAAGCTTTCTTT. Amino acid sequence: CASSYSLGDPNTEAFF.

CDR3 sequence (DNA): TGCGCCAGCAGCTTGGGGGGACAGGGGCTCTATGGCTACACCTTC. Encoded protein: CASSLGGQGLYGYTF. V usage is TRBV5-1 and J usage is TRBJ1-2, with 10 bases matching TRBD1. This CDR3 is 15 amino acids long. The germline V gene encodes CDR1 SGHRS and CDR2 YFSETQ. The V and J ends lost 0 bases and 4 bases, in that order; junction bases with no gene match: 3.

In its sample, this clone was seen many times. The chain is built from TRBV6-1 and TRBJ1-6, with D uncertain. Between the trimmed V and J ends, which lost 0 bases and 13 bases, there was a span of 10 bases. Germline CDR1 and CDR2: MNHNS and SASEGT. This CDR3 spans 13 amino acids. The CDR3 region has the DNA TGTGCCAGCAGTGAAGCTATCCAGTCGCCCCTCCACTTT. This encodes CASSEAIQSPLHF.

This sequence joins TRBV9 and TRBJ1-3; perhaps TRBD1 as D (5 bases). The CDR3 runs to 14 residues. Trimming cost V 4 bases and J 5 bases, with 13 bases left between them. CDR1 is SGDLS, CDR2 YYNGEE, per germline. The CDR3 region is CASSRDQGRNTIYF. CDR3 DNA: TGTGCCAGCAGCAGAGACCAGGGACGAAACACCATATATTTT.

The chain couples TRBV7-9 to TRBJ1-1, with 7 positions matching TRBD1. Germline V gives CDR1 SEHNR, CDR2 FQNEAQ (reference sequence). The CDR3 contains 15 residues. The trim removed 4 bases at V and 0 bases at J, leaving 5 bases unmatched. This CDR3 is CASSWDSTMNTEAFF. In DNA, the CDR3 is TGTGCCAGCAGCTGGGACAGTACTATGAACACTGAAGCTTTCTTT.

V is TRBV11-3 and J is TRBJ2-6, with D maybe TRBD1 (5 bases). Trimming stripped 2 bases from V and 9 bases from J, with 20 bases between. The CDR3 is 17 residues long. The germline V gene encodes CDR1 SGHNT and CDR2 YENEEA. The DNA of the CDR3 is TGTGCCAGCAGCTTACCCCCCCCAGGGAAGTGGTTCAACGTCCTGACTTTC. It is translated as CASSLPPPGKWFNVLTF.

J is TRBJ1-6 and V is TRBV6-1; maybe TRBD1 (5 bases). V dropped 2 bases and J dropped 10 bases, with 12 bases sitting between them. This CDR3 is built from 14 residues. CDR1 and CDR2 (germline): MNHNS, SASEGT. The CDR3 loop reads CASSERQGLSPLHF. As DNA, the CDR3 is TGTGCCAGCAGTGAACGTCAGGGCCTATCACCCCTCCACTTT.

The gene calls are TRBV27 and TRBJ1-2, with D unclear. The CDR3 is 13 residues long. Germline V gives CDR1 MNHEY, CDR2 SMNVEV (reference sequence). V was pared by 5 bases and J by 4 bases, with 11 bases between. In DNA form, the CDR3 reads TGTGCCAGCAGTACCGACCCCAGCTATGGCTACACCTTC. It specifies CASSTDPSYGYTF.

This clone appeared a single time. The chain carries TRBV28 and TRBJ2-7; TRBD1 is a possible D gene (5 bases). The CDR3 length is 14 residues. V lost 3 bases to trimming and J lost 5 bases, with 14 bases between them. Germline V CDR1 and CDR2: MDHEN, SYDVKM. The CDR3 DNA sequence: TGTGCCAGCAGTTTCCCAGGGTTAAGCGACGAGCAGTACTTC. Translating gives CASSFPGLSDEQYF.